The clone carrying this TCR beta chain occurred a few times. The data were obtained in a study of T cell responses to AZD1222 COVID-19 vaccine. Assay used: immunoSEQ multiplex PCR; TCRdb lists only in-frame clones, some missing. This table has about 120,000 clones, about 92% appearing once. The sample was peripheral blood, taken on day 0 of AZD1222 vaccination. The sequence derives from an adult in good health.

In nucleotides, the CDR3 is TGTGCCAGCAGCTCATTAGATTTTACCTACGAGCAGTACTTC. This sequence encodes CASSSLDFTYEQYF. This rearrangement joins TRBV5-6 to TRBJ2-7, with no clear D. Germline CDR1 SGHDT, CDR2 YYEEEE. Trimming stripped 3 bases from V and 2 bases from J, with 12 bases between. The CDR3 contains 14 residues. The whole variable domain, remainder taken from reference TRBV5-6 and TRBJ2-7, is DAGVTQSPTHLIKTRGQQVTLRCSPKSGHDTVSWYQQALGQGPQFIFQYYEEEERQRGNFPDRFSGHQFPNYSSELNVNALLLGDSALYLCASSSLDFTYEQYFGPGTRLTVT.